The rows below give T cell receptor beta chains drawn from one sample of a study of blood T cell repertoires in COVID-19. Data came from immunoSEQ multiplex PCR; TCRdb stores just in-frame clones and leaves some out. Among about 210,000 clones listed, 88% were seen once. The sample comprised peripheral blood. Receptors were obtained from an older man with acute or convalescent COVID-19. Each CDR3 is given with its conserved first and last residue. A D gene is named only where the DNA matches it firmly. Clone size is stated in some rows and not others, as once, few, many or a class when expanded.

J gene	D gene	V gene	CDR3 length	clone size	CDR3 protein	CDR3 DNA
TRBJ1-1	NA	TRBV6-2/TRBV6-3	13	NA	CASSQDSYTEAFF	TGTGCCAGCAGCCAAGACAGCTACACTGAAGCTTTCTTT
TRBJ2-7	TRBD1	TRBV3-1/TRBV3-2	15	few	CASSPRDRFTYEQYF	TGTGCCAGCAGCCCTAGGGACAGGTTTACCTACGAGCAGTACTTC
TRBJ2-2	NA	TRBV7-3	14	NA	CASSLRASAGELFF	TGTGCCAGCAGCTTAAGAGCTAGCGCCGGGGAGCTGTTTTTT
TRBJ2-1	TRBD2	TRBV27	19	NA	CASSLRLAGGPGHYNEQFF	TGTGCCAGCAGTTTACGACTAGCGGGAGGGCCAGGGCATTACAATGAGCAGTTCTTC
TRBJ2-1	NA	TRBV29-1	15	NA	CSVGEDRFLRGEQFF	TGCAGCGTTGGAGAAGACAGGTTCTTACGTGGTGAGCAGTTCTTC
TRBJ1-2	TRBD1	TRBV7-8	14	once	CASSPGTGRYGYTF	TGTGCCAGCAGCCCAGGGACAGGAAGATATGGCTACACCTTC
TRBJ1-1	NA	TRBV27	16	NA	CASSLLGFGEGTEAFF	TGTGCCAGCAGTTTACTTGGATTTGGGGAGGGTACTGAAGCTTTCTTT
TRBJ2-5	NA	TRBV6-4	13	NA	CEYRGAGTKTQYF	TGTGAATACCGGGGAGCGGGCACGAAGACCCAGTACTTC
TRBJ2-7	NA	TRBV6-5	15	NA	CASIPRDKFRNEQYF	TGTGCCAGCATACCAAGAGACAAGTTTAGGAACGAGCAGTACTTC
TRBJ1-5	TRBD1	TRBV19	15	NA	CASSIGDRVSQPQHF	TGTGCCAGTAGTATAGGGGACAGGGTCTCTCAGCCCCAGCATTTT
TRBJ2-1	TRBD2	TRBV3-1/TRBV3-2	20	NA	CASSQDETSGRRRHYNEQFF	TGTGCCAGCAGCCAAGACGAGACTAGCGGGAGAAGAAGACATTACAATGAGCAGTTCTTC
TRBJ1-4	TRBD1	TRBV28	14	NA	CASSSTGDSEKLFF	TGTGCCAGCAGTTCGACAGGGGATTCGGAAAAACTGTTTTTT
TRBJ1-6	NA	TRBV19	15	NA	CASSIREQAGSPLHF	TGTGCCAGTAGTATACGGGAACAAGCGGGATCACCCCTCCACTTT
TRBJ1-3	NA	TRBV19	17	NA	CASSRTATGITGNTIYF	TGTGCCAGTAGTCGGACTGCGACAGGAATTACTGGAAACACCATATATTTT
TRBJ1-1	NA	TRBV18	16	NA	CASSPLPVGSSSEAFF	TGTGCCAGCTCACCACTCCCTGTGGGGAGTAGCTCTGAAGCTTTCTTT
TRBJ1-1	TRBD1	TRBV2	14	NA	CASSVTGGAAEAFF	TGTGCCAGCAGTGTTACAGGGGGCGCCGCCGAAGCTTTCTTT
TRBJ2-7	TRBD2	TRBV19	17	NA	CASSERTSGTVSYEQYF	TGTGCCAGTAGTGAAAGGACTAGCGGGACGGTTTCCTACGAGCAGTACTTC
TRBJ2-2	TRBD2	TRBV9	19	NA	CASSVAGTSGRAGTGELFF	TGTGCCAGCAGCGTAGCTGGGACTAGCGGGAGAGCGGGCACCGGGGAGCTGTTTTTT
TRBJ2-7	NA	TRBV5-4	15	NA	CASSPPGRAHYEQYF	TGTGCCAGCAGCCCCCCCGGCAGGGCACACTACGAGCAGTACTTC
TRBJ2-3	NA	TRBV5-1	14	NA	CASRGDLQTDTQYF	TGCGCCAGCAGGGGGGACTTGCAAACAGATACGCAGTATTTT
TRBJ2-2	TRBD2	TRBV6-5	16	NA	CASSYWGGSRTGELFF	TGTGCCAGCAGTTATTGGGGGGGGTCTAGGACCGGGGAGCTGTTTTTT
TRBJ1-1	NA	TRBV5-4	15	NA	CASSLRQGMNTEAFF	TGTGCCAGCAGCTTGAGGCAGGGGATGAACACTGAAGCTTTCTTT
TRBJ2-1	TRBD2	TRBV24-1	16	NA	CATSPTSGDSYNEQFF	TGTGCCACCTCTCCGACTAGCGGGGACTCCTACAATGAGCAGTTCTTC
TRBJ2-3	NA	TRBV5-1	15	NA	CASSLGQVRADTQYF	TGCGCCAGCAGCTTGGGGCAGGTCCGAGCAGATACGCAGTATTTT
TRBJ2-3	NA	TRBV5-1	14	once	CASSLGRGTDTQYF	TGCGCCAGCAGCTTGGGTCGGGGCACAGATACGCAGTATTTT
TRBJ2-2	NA	TRBV19	14	NA	CASSIAGITGELFF	TGTGCCAGTAGTATAGCCGGGATCACCGGGGAGCTGTTTTTT
TRBJ2-2	TRBD2	TRBV24-1	16	once	CATSDMGTSVAGELFF	TGTGCCACCAGTGACATGGGGACTAGCGTCGCCGGGGAGCTGTTTTTT
TRBJ2-7	NA	TRBV3-1/TRBV3-2	12	NA	CASSQAGYEQYF	TGTGCCAGCAGCCAAGCAGGGTACGAGCAGTACTTC
TRBJ1-5	NA	TRBV7-8	13	once	CASSPSEDQPQHF	TGTGCCAGCAGCCCCTCCGAGGATCAGCCCCAGCATTTT
TRBJ2-1	TRBD2	TRBV9	15	once	CASSVSSGRASEQFF	TGTGCCAGCAGCGTAAGTAGCGGGAGGGCCAGTGAGCAGTTCTTC
TRBJ1-6	NA	TRBV28	15	once	CASSLFAPAGSPLHF	TGTGCCAGCAGTTTATTCGCCCCAGCGGGTTCACCCCTCCACTTT
TRBJ1-6	NA	TRBV9	14	NA	CASSATGGVGPLHF	TGTGCCAGCAGCGCCACCGGAGGGGTCGGGCCCCTCCACTTT
TRBJ1-5	NA	TRBV2	13	few	CASRKEPYWPQHF	TGTGCCAGCAGGAAGGAGCCTTATTGGCCCCAGCATTTT
TRBJ2-2	NA	TRBV7-6	13	NA	CASSLERTGELFF	TGTGCCAGCAGCTTAGAGAGAACCGGGGAGCTGTTTTTT